Listed below are T cell receptor beta chains from one sample, sequenced in a study of regulatory T cells in long-lasting Graves disease. TCRdb passed the multiplex PCR reads through MiXCR, listing each CDR3 protein once. The sample holds approximately 210,000 distinct CDR3 sequences, 18% seen once. The source was peripheral blood mononuclear cells (PBMCs), collected at new diagnosis, from a patient treated with antithyroid drugs. The receptors derive from a female donor with Graves disease. The CDR3 runs from the conserved cysteine through the conserved F or W. Fields, in order: CDR3 DNA, CDR3 protein, J gene, D gene, V gene, clone size. A D gene is named only where the DNA matches it firmly. Clone size, where shown, is once, few, many, or a class for clones that have expanded.

CDR3nt: TGTGCCTGGAGTGGGGGAGGTGAAAAACTGTTTTTT
CDR3aa: CAWSGGGEKLFF
j_gene: TRBJ1-4
d_gene: NA
v_gene: TRBV30
abundance: many

CDR3nt: TGTGCCACCAGTGATTTATTATCAGAGGACACCGGGGAGCTGTTTTTT
CDR3aa: CATSDLLSEDTGELFF
j_gene: TRBJ2-2
d_gene: NA
v_gene: TRBV24-1
abundance: many

CDR3nt: TGTGCCAGCAGTTCACAGGGTTCTGGGGTCGAGCAGTACTTC
CDR3aa: CASSSQGSGVEQYF
j_gene: TRBJ2-7
d_gene: NA
v_gene: TRBV27
abundance: many

CDR3nt: TGTGCCAGCAGCCGGGACAGGGGGCACGCGGAGACCCAGTACTTC
CDR3aa: CASSRDRGHAETQYF
j_gene: TRBJ2-5
d_gene: TRBD1
v_gene: TRBV11-2
abundance: NA

CDR3nt: TGTGCCAGCAGTTCAGTCGGAAGGGGGGAAAAACTGTTTTTT
CDR3aa: CASSSVGRGEKLFF
j_gene: TRBJ1-4
d_gene: NA
v_gene: TRBV12-3/TRBV12-4
abundance: NA

CDR3nt: TGTGCCAGCAGGGAAGGGACAGGGAAGAATCAGCCCCAGCATTTT
CDR3aa: CASREGTGKNQPQHF
j_gene: TRBJ1-5
d_gene: TRBD1
v_gene: TRBV6-1
abundance: few

CDR3nt: TGTGCCAGCAGCCCAGAGGTTTGGAACACTGAAGCTTTCTTT
CDR3aa: CASSPEVWNTEAFF
j_gene: TRBJ1-1
d_gene: NA
v_gene: TRBV3-1
abundance: many

CDR3nt: TGTGCCAGCAGAGTGGGGCTAGCGGGTTCACAAGAGACCCAGTACTTC
CDR3aa: CASRVGLAGSQETQYF
j_gene: TRBJ2-5
d_gene: TRBD2
v_gene: TRBV6-2/TRBV6-3
abundance: many

CDR3nt: TGTGCCAGCAGCTTAGCAGTTAGCGAGGGTGAGCAGTTCTTC
CDR3aa: CASSLAVSEGEQFF
j_gene: TRBJ2-1
d_gene: NA
v_gene: TRBV7-3
abundance: many

CDR3nt: TGTGCCAGCAGTTTTGTGGGGCCTGGGGATGAGCAGTTCTTC
CDR3aa: CASSFVGPGDEQFF
j_gene: TRBJ2-1
d_gene: NA
v_gene: TRBV28
abundance: many

CDR3nt: TGCGCCAGCAGCTTGGGGACTGAAAGGAATGAAAAACTGTTTTTT
CDR3aa: CASSLGTERNEKLFF
j_gene: TRBJ1-4
d_gene: NA
v_gene: TRBV5-1
abundance: many

CDR3nt: TGTGCTAGCAGCTTAGAATACGGTACTCTGTTCTTC
CDR3aa: CASSLEYGTLFF
j_gene: TRBJ2-1
d_gene: NA
v_gene: TRBV7-7
abundance: many

CDR3nt: TGTGCCAGCAGTTATTACAAGACAGCCTCCTACGAGCAGTACTTC
CDR3aa: CASSYYKTASYEQYF
j_gene: TRBJ2-7
d_gene: NA
v_gene: TRBV6-5
abundance: many

CDR3nt: TGCGCCAGCAGCCAAGCGCAGGGCCAGCTCAATCAGCCCCAGCATTTT
CDR3aa: CASSQAQGQLNQPQHF
j_gene: TRBJ1-5
d_gene: NA
v_gene: TRBV4-1
abundance: many

CDR3nt: TGTGCCAGCAGCTTAGCGGGCTGGGATGAGCAGTTCTTC
CDR3aa: CASSLAGWDEQFF
j_gene: TRBJ2-1
d_gene: NA
v_gene: TRBV11-3
abundance: many

CDR3nt: TGTGCCAGCAGTGAACTCGGGACAGGGTCCTACGAGCAGTACTTC
CDR3aa: CASSELGTGSYEQYF
j_gene: TRBJ2-7
d_gene: TRBD1
v_gene: TRBV25-1
abundance: NA

CDR3nt: TGTACCAGCAGCTTATTATCAGATACGCAGTATTTT
CDR3aa: CTSSLLSDTQYF
j_gene: TRBJ2-3
d_gene: NA
v_gene: TRBV11-2
abundance: NA

CDR3nt: TGTGCCAGCGTCGGTCCGGGGAACACTGAAGCTTTCTTT
CDR3aa: CASVGPGNTEAFF
j_gene: TRBJ1-1
d_gene: NA
v_gene: TRBV6-1
abundance: NA

CDR3nt: TGTGCCAGCAGCGGGGACAGGGGGCAGGTGAGCAATCAGCCCCAGCATTTT
CDR3aa: CASSGDRGQVSNQPQHF
j_gene: TRBJ1-5
d_gene: TRBD1
v_gene: TRBV2
abundance: many

CDR3nt: TGTGCCAGCAGGAGGGTAGAGTCCTACAATGAGCAGTTCTTC
CDR3aa: CASRRVESYNEQFF
j_gene: TRBJ2-1
d_gene: NA
v_gene: TRBV2
abundance: NA

CDR3nt: TGCAGTGCTAGAGTCGGACAGCTGAACACTGAAGCTTTCTTT
CDR3aa: CSARVGQLNTEAFF
j_gene: TRBJ1-1
d_gene: NA
v_gene: TRBV20-1
abundance: many

CDR3nt: TGCAGTGCAACTAGCGGCACTAGCACAGATACGCAGTATTTT
CDR3aa: CSATSGTSTDTQYF
j_gene: TRBJ2-3
d_gene: TRBD2
v_gene: TRBV20-1
abundance: few

CDR3nt: TGTGCCAGCAGCCCTACAGGGGGCAGTAATCAGCCCCAGCATTTT
CDR3aa: CASSPTGGSNQPQHF
j_gene: TRBJ1-5
d_gene: TRBD1
v_gene: TRBV9
abundance: NA

CDR3nt: TGTGCCTCCACCCCCCAGGGCTATGGCTACACCTTC
CDR3aa: CASTPQGYGYTF
j_gene: TRBJ1-2
d_gene: NA
v_gene: TRBV28
abundance: many

CDR3nt: TGTGCCAGCAGCTTCCTAGGACAGGGCGCCGAGCAGTACTTC
CDR3aa: CASSFLGQGAEQYF
j_gene: TRBJ2-7
d_gene: TRBD1
v_gene: TRBV11-2
abundance: many

CDR3nt: TGTGCCAGCAGCTCGCCGGGACTAGCGGCCCATAGCTCCTACAATGAGCAGTTCTTC
CDR3aa: CASSSPGLAAHSSYNEQFF
j_gene: TRBJ2-1
d_gene: TRBD2
v_gene: TRBV7-2
abundance: many

CDR3nt: TGTGCCAGCAGCGGGTCCGGAGGGGGGGGGAGTGAGCAGTTCTTC
CDR3aa: CASSGSGGGGSEQFF
j_gene: TRBJ2-1
d_gene: NA
v_gene: TRBV7-3
abundance: NA

CDR3nt: TGTGCCAGCAGCTCACCTGACAGGGGGAGTGAAAAACTGTTTTTT
CDR3aa: CASSSPDRGSEKLFF
j_gene: TRBJ1-4
d_gene: TRBD1
v_gene: TRBV7-2
abundance: NA

CDR3nt: TGTGCCAGCAGCTCGCAGGGGACTGACGATTCACCCCTCCACTTT
CDR3aa: CASSSQGTDDSPLHF
j_gene: TRBJ1-6
d_gene: NA
v_gene: TRBV7-2
abundance: many

CDR3nt: TGTGCCAGCAGCTTCGGGACAGGGGGCGAGGCTGGCTACACCTTC
CDR3aa: CASSFGTGGEAGYTF
j_gene: TRBJ1-2
d_gene: TRBD1
v_gene: TRBV14
abundance: NA

CDR3nt: TGCAGTGCTAGAGATTGGAGCGGACTAGCGGGAGATGGTGAGCAGTTCTTC
CDR3aa: CSARDWSGLAGDGEQFF
j_gene: TRBJ2-1
d_gene: TRBD2
v_gene: TRBV20-1
abundance: few

CDR3nt: TGTGCCAGCGGGGCCTCGCCCCAGGGGAATTCACCCCTCCACTTT
CDR3aa: CASGASPQGNSPLHF
j_gene: TRBJ1-6
d_gene: NA
v_gene: TRBV6-1
abundance: many

CDR3nt: TGTGCCACCAGTGAGGCCTCTCCTTCGGGAGGGCTAGGTGAGCAGTTCTTC
CDR3aa: CATSEASPSGGLGEQFF
j_gene: TRBJ2-1
d_gene: TRBD2
v_gene: TRBV24-1
abundance: many

CDR3nt: TGTGCCTGGAGGCCGACTAGCGGGAGTCACGCAGATACGCAGTATTTT
CDR3aa: CAWRPTSGSHADTQYF
j_gene: TRBJ2-3
d_gene: TRBD2
v_gene: TRBV30
abundance: many

CDR3nt: TGTGCCAGCAGCGCCCCTGGTGGATTGCGGGAGGAATACAATGAGCAGTTCTTC
CDR3aa: CASSAPGGLREEYNEQFF
j_gene: TRBJ2-1
d_gene: TRBD2
v_gene: TRBV13
abundance: many

CDR3nt: TGCAGTGCCCCGGGACAGCTGACTAACTATGGCTACACCTTC
CDR3aa: CSAPGQLTNYGYTF
j_gene: TRBJ1-2
d_gene: TRBD1
v_gene: TRBV20-1
abundance: many

CDR3nt: TGTGCCAGCAGCCACCTCTCCGGGACAGGGGGCGACGGCTACACCTTC
CDR3aa: CASSHLSGTGGDGYTF
j_gene: TRBJ1-2
d_gene: TRBD1
v_gene: TRBV6-4
abundance: NA

CDR3nt: TGCAGTGCCCCCATAAGGGGTTTGAACACCGGGGAGCTGTTTTTT
CDR3aa: CSAPIRGLNTGELFF
j_gene: TRBJ2-2
d_gene: NA
v_gene: TRBV20-1
abundance: many

CDR3nt: TGTGCCAGCAAGGGGGGGACAGGGGCGCGAGAGCAGTACTTC
CDR3aa: CASKGGTGAREQYF
j_gene: TRBJ2-7
d_gene: TRBD1
v_gene: TRBV7-2
abundance: many

CDR3nt: TGTGCCAGCACTCCGTTGGGTTCTGGAAACACCATATATTTT
CDR3aa: CASTPLGSGNTIYF
j_gene: TRBJ1-3
d_gene: NA
v_gene: TRBV6-1
abundance: many

CDR3nt: TGTGCCAGCATGGGGGGTGGTGGCTACACCTTC
CDR3aa: CASMGGGGYTF
j_gene: TRBJ1-2
d_gene: NA
v_gene: TRBV6-1
abundance: many

CDR3nt: TGTGCCAGCAGTTACTCCCCTAAGATAGGATATAATTCACCCCTCCACTTT
CDR3aa: CASSYSPKIGYNSPLHF
j_gene: TRBJ1-6
d_gene: NA
v_gene: TRBV6-5
abundance: few

CDR3nt: TGCGCCAGCTCCCTGGGGGGGAGCGGGGACAACTACAATGAGCAGTTCTTC
CDR3aa: CASSLGGSGDNYNEQFF
j_gene: TRBJ2-1
d_gene: NA
v_gene: TRBV5-1
abundance: many

CDR3nt: TGTGCCAGCTCACCACAGCCAGGGGGACAAGAGACCCAGTACTTC
CDR3aa: CASSPQPGGQETQYF
j_gene: TRBJ2-5
d_gene: TRBD1
v_gene: TRBV18
abundance: many

CDR3nt: TGTGCCAGCTCCGGGACAGGGGCTCGGTTCAGGAATCAGCCCCAGCATTTT
CDR3aa: CASSGTGARFRNQPQHF
j_gene: TRBJ1-5
d_gene: TRBD1
v_gene: TRBV2
abundance: many

CDR3nt: TGTGCCAGCGTCCGGGACGGCTTCGTGATGAACACTGAAGCTTTCTTT
CDR3aa: CASVRDGFVMNTEAFF
j_gene: TRBJ1-1
d_gene: NA
v_gene: TRBV28
abundance: many

CDR3nt: TGTGCCAGCAGTGGGACACCAGTCCCAGATACGCAGTATTTT
CDR3aa: CASSGTPVPDTQYF
j_gene: TRBJ2-3
d_gene: NA
v_gene: TRBV6-2/TRBV6-3
abundance: many

CDR3nt: TGTGCCAGTAGTACTCCGGGACAGGCCTCTGGAAACACCATATATTTT
CDR3aa: CASSTPGQASGNTIYF
j_gene: TRBJ1-3
d_gene: TRBD1
v_gene: TRBV19
abundance: few

CDR3nt: TGCAGCGCCGGGAGGACTCGGCTTTACAATGAGCAGTTCTTC
CDR3aa: CSAGRTRLYNEQFF
j_gene: TRBJ2-1
d_gene: TRBD2
v_gene: TRBV29-1
abundance: NA

CDR3nt: TGTGCCACCAGCAGGGGTACAACTAGCTCCGAGCAGTACTTC
CDR3aa: CATSRGTTSSEQYF
j_gene: TRBJ2-7
d_gene: NA
v_gene: TRBV15
abundance: many

CDR3nt: TGTGCCAGCAGTTTAGAAACAGGGACAAAACTGTTTTTT
CDR3aa: CASSLETGTKLFF
j_gene: TRBJ1-4
d_gene: NA
v_gene: TRBV12-3/TRBV12-4
abundance: many

CDR3nt: TGTGCCAGCAGTTTATGGGGCGTCGTGAGTCAAGAGACCCAGTACTTC
CDR3aa: CASSLWGVVSQETQYF
j_gene: TRBJ2-5
d_gene: NA
v_gene: TRBV28
abundance: NA

CDR3nt: TGTGCCAGCAGCCGGGACCTTCCACACTATGGCTACACCTTC
CDR3aa: CASSRDLPHYGYTF
j_gene: TRBJ1-2
d_gene: NA
v_gene: TRBV6-1
abundance: many

CDR3nt: TGTGCCAGCAGTTTTGCGGGAAATGAGCAGTTCTTC
CDR3aa: CASSFAGNEQFF
j_gene: TRBJ2-1
d_gene: NA
v_gene: TRBV27
abundance: many

CDR3nt: TGTGCCAGTAGTAGAGAGGAGGGTACAGTGGACATTCAGTACTTC
CDR3aa: CASSREEGTVDIQYF
j_gene: TRBJ2-4
d_gene: NA
v_gene: TRBV19
abundance: many